The 20 T cell receptor beta chains in this list originate from one sample, sequenced in a study of control samples from healthy donors and cancer patients (dated by TCRdb to the early 2020s). The library relied on the immunoSEQ multiplex PCR assay. The immuneACCESS repertoire file appears here via TCRdb, limited to in-frame rearrangements. These files lack a portion of the clones; in checked studies, under half of the deficit traces to unresolved V genes, and the cause of the others is not known. For this sample the table gives more than 150,000 clones, of which more than 85% were detected only once. The ten top clones hold around 2.5% of the sample. The sequenced sample consisted of blood. These receptors were taken from a man aged 50-59 years in good health.

The chain uses TRBV5-1 and TRBJ1-6; D remains unclear. This CDR3 is 13 amino acids long. Looked up from germline, CDR1 is SGHRS and CDR2 is YFSETQ. V dropped 8 bases and J dropped 10 bases, with 16 bases sitting between them. The CDR3 sequence: CASSRSSNSPLHF. CDR3 in DNA: TGCGCCAGTAGTCGTTCGAGCAACTCACCCCTCCACTTT.

The chain uses TRBV6-5 and TRBJ2-7; tentatively, D is TRBD1 (7 bases). With 7 bases removed from V and 2 bases from J, the gap between germline ends came to 15 bases. This CDR3 spans 14 amino acids. Looked up from germline, CDR1 is MNHEY and CDR2 is SVGAGI. The CDR3 loop reads CASTPGGRAYEQYF. The CDR3 DNA is TGTGCCAGCACCCCAGGGGGGAGAGCCTACGAGCAGTACTTC.

The V and J genes are TRBV3-1 (or the pseudogene TRBV3-2) and TRBJ2-1, with 7 positions matching TRBD2. The junction had 5 bases not matched to a gene; V was cut back by 6 bases and J by 0 bases. Germline V CDR1 and CDR2: LGHDT, YNNKEL (reference sequence). The CDR3 length is 15 residues. The CDR3 is CASRTSASSYNEQFF. In nucleotides, the CDR3 is TGTGCCAGCAGAACTAGCGCGAGCTCCTACAATGAGCAGTTCTTC.

The V gene is TRBV11-2, the J gene TRBJ2-7; D is unresolved. The CDR3 extends over 11 amino acids. The V gene lost 1 base and the J gene lost 7 bases, with 5 bases spanning the gap. The germline V gene has CDR1 SGHAT and CDR2 FQNNGV. CDR3 sequence: CASSLGVEQYF. Written as DNA, the CDR3 is TGTGCCAGCAGCTTAGGGGTAGAGCAGTACTTC.

This chain uses TRBV25-1 with TRBJ1-4; no clear D. The germline V gene has CDR1 MGHDK and CDR2 SYGVNS. The CDR3 has 16 amino acids. Trimming removed 3 bases at V and 0 bases at J, with 11 bases between. CDR3 loop: CASSEGKIATNEKLFF. For the CDR3, the DNA is TGTGCCAGCAGTGAGGGGAAGATCGCAACTAATGAAAAACTGTTTTTT. Combining the CDR3 with reference TRBV25-1 and TRBJ1-4 gives the whole variable domain EADIYQTPRYLVIGTGKKITLECSQTMGHDKMYWYQQDPGMELHLIHYSYGVNSTEKGDLSSESTVSRIRTEHFPLTLESARPSHTSQYLCASSEGKIATNEKLFFGSGTQLSVL.

This clone was seen once. The chain carries TRBV12-3 or TRBV12-4 and TRBJ1-5; D not resolved. The CDR3 spans 12 residues. V was cut by 6 bases and J by 4 bases, with 7 bases left in between. CDR3 residues: CASSRRNQPQHF. CDR3 coding DNA: TGTGCCAGCAGCCGTCGGAATCAGCCCCAGCATTTT.

This clone was found once. This chain joins TRBV28 and TRBJ2-1; TRBD2 matches 10 bases. Germline V lookup: CDR1 MDHEN, CDR2 SYDVKM. This CDR3 spans 12 amino acids. The trim removed 5 bases at V and 13 bases at J, leaving 5 bases unmatched. CDR3 coding DNA: TGTGCCAGCAGTCCCAGCGGGAGGGCCCAGTTCTTC. Translating it yields CASSPSGRAQFF.

This clone was seen more than once but under ten times. The chain uses TRBV4-2 and TRBJ1-3; D remains ambiguous. The germline CDR1 and CDR2 sequences are LGHNA and YNFKEQ. V lost 2 bases, J lost 4 bases, and 9 bases lay in between. The CDR3 has 14 residues. The CDR3, as DNA: TGTGCCAGCAGCCAATCGGAACAGGGAAACACCATATATTTT. It encodes CASSQSEQGNTIYF.

V gene TRBV27 combines with J gene TRBJ2-7; TRBD2 might be the D (6 bases). Looked up from germline, CDR1 is MNHEY and CDR2 is SMNVEV (reference sequence). V lost 3 bases and J lost 1, with 10 bases in between. There are 14 residues in the CDR3. The CDR3 nucleotides read TGTGCCAGCAGTTTGTCAGGGAGGTCCTACGAGCAGTACTTC. Its translation: CASSLSGRSYEQYF.

This clone was counted a single time. The DNA for the CDR3 is TGTGCCAGCAGTTACTCGCGACAGAACTATGGCTACACCTTC. Protein product: CASSYSRQNYGYTF. The chain employs TRBV6-5 and TRBJ1-2, with D possibly being TRBD1 (5 bases). The CDR3 runs to 14 residues. V gave up 0 bases and J gave up 2 bases, with 7 bases separating them. CDR1 is MNHEY, CDR2 SVGAGI, per germline.

As regards this clone: At one end the junction does not follow the germline gene, possibly because of a read error. In DNA form, the CDR3 reads TGTTCCAGAGGGAACTATGGCTACACCTTC. It translates to CSRGNYGYTF. V gene TRBV27 combines with J gene TRBJ1-2; D not resolved. CDR1 is MNHEY, CDR2 SMNVEV, per germline (reference sequence). The length of the CDR3 is 10 residues.

This clone has just one count. This chain links TRBV5-1 with TRBJ2-1, with D perhaps TRBD1 (6 bases). CDR1 and CDR2 (germline): SGHRS, YFSETQ. V was clipped by 0 bases and J by 5 bases, with 12 bases between them. There are 15 residues in the CDR3. This CDR3 reads CASSLAGVSHNEQFF. CDR3 in DNA: TGCGCCAGCAGCTTGGCAGGGGTCAGTCACAATGAGCAGTTCTTC.

The rearrangement links TRBV15 to TRBJ1-5; D might be TRBD1 (6 bases). Germline CDR1 is LNHNV and CDR2 is YYDKDF (reference sequence). This CDR3 comprises 16 residues. The V end was cut by 0 bases, the J end by 4 bases, with 13 bases between. CDR3: CATSRDLAGVNQPQHF. CDR3 DNA sequence: TGTGCCACCAGCAGAGATCTCGCAGGGGTTAATCAGCCCCAGCATTTT.

The V call is TRBV2, the J call TRBJ1-3, with D uncertain. CDR1 is SNHLY and CDR2 is FYNNEI in the germline V gene. The CDR3 spans 14 residues. Trimming left V 8 bases short and J 0 bases short, with 11 bases between. In DNA, the CDR3 is TGTGCCAGCCTGCCCCTTCGCTCTGGAAACACCATATATTTT. Translating it yields CASLPLRSGNTIYF.

The chain carries TRBV20-1 and TRBJ2-6; the D call may be TRBD1 or TRBD2 (5 bases each). Trimming removed 3 bases at V and 0 bases at J, with 12 bases between. CDR1 is DFQATT, CDR2 SNEGSKA, per germline (reference sequence). The length of the CDR3 is 16 residues. The CDR3 DNA reads as TGCAGTGCTAGTTATGGGGGTTCCTCTGGGGCCAACGTCCTGACTTTC. This translates into CSASYGGSSGANVLTF.

The chain couples TRBV11-2 to TRBJ2-1; D remains ambiguous. The CDR3 is made up of 14 amino acids. CDR1 is SGHAT and CDR2 is FQNNGV in the germline V gene. The V gene lost 5 bases and the J gene lost 8 bases, with 16 bases spanning the gap. The CDR3 sequence is CASSPLAGQDEQFF. The DNA of the CDR3 is TGTGCCAGCAGCCCTTTGGCAGGCCAAGATGAGCAGTTCTTC.

The chain recombines TRBV28 with TRBJ1-2; no clear D. This CDR3 is 15 amino acids long. V dropped 5 bases and J dropped 0 bases, with 13 bases sitting between them. CDR1 MDHEN and CDR2 SYDVKM come from the germline V gene. The CDR3 here is CASSAVKTSNYGYTF. The CDR3 DNA reads TGTGCCAGCAGTGCTGTGAAGACATCTAACTATGGCTACACCTTC.

This rearrangement joins TRBV7-9 to TRBJ2-7, with D unclear. From germline, CDR1 is SEHNR and CDR2 FQNEAQ (reference sequence). This CDR3 contains 13 residues. With 5 bases removed from V and 6 bases from J, the gap between germline ends came to 14 bases. DNA for the CDR3: TGTGCCAGCAGCATCACTGTTCCTAGCGAGCAGTACTTC. Its translation: CASSITVPSEQYF.

The chain has TRBV28 and TRBJ1-1, with no clear D. Trimming shortened V by 5 bases and J by 7 bases, and 5 bases separated the two germline ends. In germline, CDR1 is MDHEN, CDR2 SYDVKM. This CDR3 comprises 10 residues. The CDR3 spells CASSTVEAFF. As DNA, the CDR3 is TGTGCCAGCAGTACTGTTGAAGCTTTCTTT.

The chain couples TRBV28 to TRBJ2-7, with a weak D call TRBD1 (6 bases). The CDR3 is 16 amino acids. CDR1 is MDHEN and CDR2 is SYDVKM in the germline V gene. Trimming took 6 bases from V and 2 from J, leaving 20 bases between them. CDR3 sequence: CASSLHGQPVPYEQYF. In DNA, the CDR3 is TGTGCCAGCAGCCTTCACGGACAGCCGGTCCCCTACGAGCAGTACTTC. Full variable domain (rest looked up from reference TRBV28 and TRBJ2-7): DVKVTQSSRYLVKRTGEKVFLECVQDMDHENMFWYRQDPGLGLRLIYFSYDVKMKEKGDIPEGYSVSREKKERFSLILESASTNQTSMYLCASSLHGQPVPYEQYFGPGTRLTVT.